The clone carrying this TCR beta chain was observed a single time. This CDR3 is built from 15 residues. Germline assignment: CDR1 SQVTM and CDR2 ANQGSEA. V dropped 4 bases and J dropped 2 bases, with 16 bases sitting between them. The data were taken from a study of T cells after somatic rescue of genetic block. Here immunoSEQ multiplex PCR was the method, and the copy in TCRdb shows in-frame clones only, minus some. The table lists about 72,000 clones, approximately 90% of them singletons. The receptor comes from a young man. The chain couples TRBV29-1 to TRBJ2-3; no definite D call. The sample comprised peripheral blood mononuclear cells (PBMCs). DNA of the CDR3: TGCAGCGTTGCTTGGGCGCCGACACCCACAGATACGCAGTATTTT. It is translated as CSVAWAPTPTDTQYF.